This T cell receptor beta chain derives from a study of T cell responses to AZD1222 COVID-19 vaccine (dated by TCRdb to the early 2020s). Concerning the study at large: Because spike-specific TCR depth and breadth did not differ between the two schedules, AZD1222 recipients who got a second dose at roughly 4 weeks were pooled with those who got a second dose at roughly 12 weeks. TCR sequencing was performed for 233 trial participants, of whom about 200 were given two doses of AZD1222 and some 25 were given two doses of MenACWY control vaccine. Trial participants were enrolled by age into 18-55, 56-69 and 70-plus year subgroups, with approximately 150, 30 and 60 TCR-sequenced participants respectively. Results the study describes overall, beyond this receptor: Nearly half of unique spike-specific TCRs reportedly recognized epitopes outside regions mutated in the B.1.351 and B.1.1.7 variants. In the small 56-69-year group, the increase in depth fell short of significance, most likely because of low power. Conclusions about previously exposed vaccinees are limited, since just 6 or 7 AZD1222 recipients were seropositive for SARS-CoV-2 at baseline. Because no day 14 peak-response samples were available, repertoires were characterized only after the peak T cell response. CD4 TCRs associated with the vaccine covered the entire spike protein, and the dominant responses were in regions 160-218 and 743-854. Participants were mostly white British and included more females than males, and it was suggested by the authors that clonal diversity may have been underestimated. Spike-specific TCR breadth and depth rose significantly after two AZD1222 doses compared with day 0 and with MenACWY recipients.

In the germline V gene (reference sequence), CDR1 corresponds to SGHNT and CDR2 to YYREEE. Measured from the cysteine to the phenylalanine, the CDR3 is 15 residues long. Only the CDR3 DNA is retained, 45 bases long and in frame from the first base. V lost 2 bases and J lost 3 bases; the stretch between them is 14 bases long. Of note for this clone: It has no known antigen specificity. Base qualities are missing; no much larger clone stands one base away.

The time point label here, explained by the study, means: baseline before first vaccination. The vaccinee samples were drawn from two UK trials, COV001 and COV002, one of which was a single-blind randomized controlled phase 2/3 trial testing AZD1222 (ChAdOx1 nCoV-19) in healthy adults. For TCRbeta chain sequencing, PBMC samples were collected from trial participants at day 0 and at day 28 after the second dose. The CDR3 regions of human TCRbeta chains were subjected to immunosequencing. For the original study's pipeline: TCRs in the repertoires were matched against a reference library of SARS-CoV-2-specific TCRs that had been generated with the MIRA antigen-specificity platform. Breadth was defined as the fraction of unique TCRs that were SARS-CoV-2-associated, and depth was defined as the fraction of total T cells that were SARS-CoV-2-associated. Using the MIRA data, every spike-specific TCR was mapped to the spike region that the TCR reacted to and assigned to either a CD4 or a CD8 class. Log10-transformed breadth and depth values were compared by one-way ANOVA with Sidak's multiple comparisons tests. The table was pulled from immuneACCESS by TCRdb, which kept in-frame rearrangements only. Such tables lose some clones; where checked, under half of the loss comes from unresolved V genes, and the rest has no known cause. That table is the source of V, J and clone size, and D and trimming were worked out from the DNA. This sample lists 98,000 or so clones; over 85% were detected once. The ten biggest clones cover less than 6.5% of the sample.

The material was peripheral blood, obtained on day 0 of AZD1222 vaccination. This TCR was recovered from an adult in good health. The rearranged segments are TRBV5-4 and TRBJ1-1; the D gene lacks a confident call. The CDR3 reads as follows: CASSFRTRADTEAFF. The sequence in DNA is TGTGCCAGCAGCTTTAGGACCAGAGCAGACACTGAAGCTTTCTTT.